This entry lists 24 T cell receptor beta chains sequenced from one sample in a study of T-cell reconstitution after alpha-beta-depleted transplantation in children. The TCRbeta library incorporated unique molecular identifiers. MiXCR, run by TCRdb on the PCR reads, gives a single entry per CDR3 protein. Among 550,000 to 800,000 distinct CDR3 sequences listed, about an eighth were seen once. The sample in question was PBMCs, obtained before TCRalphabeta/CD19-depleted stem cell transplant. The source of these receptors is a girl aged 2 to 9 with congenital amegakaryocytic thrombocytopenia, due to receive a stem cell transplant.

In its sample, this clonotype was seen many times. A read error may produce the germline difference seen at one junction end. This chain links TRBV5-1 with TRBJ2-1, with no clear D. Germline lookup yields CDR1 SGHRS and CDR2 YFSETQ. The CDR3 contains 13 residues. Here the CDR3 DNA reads TGTGCCAGCAGCTTAGACCCTTACAATGAGCAGTTCTTC. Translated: CASSLDPYNEQFF.

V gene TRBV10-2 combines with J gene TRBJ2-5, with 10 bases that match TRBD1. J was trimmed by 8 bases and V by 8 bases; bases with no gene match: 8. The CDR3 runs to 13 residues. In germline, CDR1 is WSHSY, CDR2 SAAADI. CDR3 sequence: CASDRDRGRTQYF. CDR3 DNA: TGCGCCAGCGATAGGGACAGGGGCAGAACCCAGTACTTC.

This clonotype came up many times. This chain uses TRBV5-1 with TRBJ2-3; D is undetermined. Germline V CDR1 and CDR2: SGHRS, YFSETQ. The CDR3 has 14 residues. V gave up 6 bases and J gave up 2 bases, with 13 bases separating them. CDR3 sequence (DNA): TGCGCCAGCAAGCTAGTGCCCAACACAGATACGCAGTATTTT. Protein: CASKLVPNTDTQYF.

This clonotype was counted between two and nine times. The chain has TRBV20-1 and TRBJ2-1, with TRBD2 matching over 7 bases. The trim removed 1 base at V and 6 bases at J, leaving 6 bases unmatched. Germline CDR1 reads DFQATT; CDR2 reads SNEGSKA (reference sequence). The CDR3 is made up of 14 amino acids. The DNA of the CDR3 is TGCAGTGCTAGAGGCCTAGCGGAGGTCAATGAGCAGTTCTTC. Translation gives CSARGLAEVNEQFF.

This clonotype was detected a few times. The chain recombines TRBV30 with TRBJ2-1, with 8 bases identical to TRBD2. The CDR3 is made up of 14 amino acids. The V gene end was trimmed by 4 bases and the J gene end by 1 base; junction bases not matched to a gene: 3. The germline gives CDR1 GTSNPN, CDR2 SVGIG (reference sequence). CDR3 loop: CAWTRGGSYNEQFF. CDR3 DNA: TGTGCCTGGACACGGGGGGGTTCCTACAATGAGCAGTTCTTC.

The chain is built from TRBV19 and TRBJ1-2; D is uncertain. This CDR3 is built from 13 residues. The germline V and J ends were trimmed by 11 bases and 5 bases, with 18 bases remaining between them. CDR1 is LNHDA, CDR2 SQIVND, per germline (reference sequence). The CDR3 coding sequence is TGTGCCGCCACCAATGGACGTAAATATGGCTACACCTTC. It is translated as CAATNGRKYGYTF.

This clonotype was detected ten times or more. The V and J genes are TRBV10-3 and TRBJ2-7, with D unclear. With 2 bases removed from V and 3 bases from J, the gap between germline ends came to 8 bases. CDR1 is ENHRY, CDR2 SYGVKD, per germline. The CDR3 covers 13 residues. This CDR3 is CAISEGEGYEQYF. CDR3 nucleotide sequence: TGTGCCATCAGTGAGGGGGAAGGCTACGAGCAGTACTTC.

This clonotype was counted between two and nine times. The CDR3 nucleotides are TGCAGTGCTAGAGATTTTGAGCGGAACTACGAGCAGTACTTC. It translates to CSARDFERNYEQYF. The rearrangement uses TRBV20-1 and TRBJ2-7, with D perhaps TRBD2 (5 bases). From germline, CDR1 is DFQATT and CDR2 SNEGSKA (reference sequence). The CDR3 is made up of 14 amino acids. V lost 0 bases, J lost 3 bases, and 12 bases lay in between.

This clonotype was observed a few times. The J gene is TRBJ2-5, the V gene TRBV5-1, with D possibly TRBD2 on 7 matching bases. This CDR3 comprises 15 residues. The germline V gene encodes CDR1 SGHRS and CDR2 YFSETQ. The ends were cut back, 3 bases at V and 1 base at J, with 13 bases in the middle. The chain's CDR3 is CASSSAGHLQETQYF. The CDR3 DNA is TGCGCCAGCAGCTCAGCGGGACACCTCCAAGAGACCCAGTACTTC.

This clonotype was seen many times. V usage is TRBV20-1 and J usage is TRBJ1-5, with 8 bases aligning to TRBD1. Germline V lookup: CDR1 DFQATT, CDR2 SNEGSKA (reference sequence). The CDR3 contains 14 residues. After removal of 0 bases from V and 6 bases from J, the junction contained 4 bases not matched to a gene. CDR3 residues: CSARDAGGGQPQHF. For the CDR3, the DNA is TGCAGTGCTAGAGACGCAGGGGGCGGTCAGCCCCAGCATTTT.

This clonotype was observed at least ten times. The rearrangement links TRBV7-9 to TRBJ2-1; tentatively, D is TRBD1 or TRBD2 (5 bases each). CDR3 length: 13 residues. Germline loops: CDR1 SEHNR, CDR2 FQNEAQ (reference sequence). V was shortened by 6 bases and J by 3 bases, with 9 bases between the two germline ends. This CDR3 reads CASSGGIYNEQFF. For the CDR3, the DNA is TGTGCCAGCAGTGGGGGTATCTACAATGAGCAGTTCTTC.

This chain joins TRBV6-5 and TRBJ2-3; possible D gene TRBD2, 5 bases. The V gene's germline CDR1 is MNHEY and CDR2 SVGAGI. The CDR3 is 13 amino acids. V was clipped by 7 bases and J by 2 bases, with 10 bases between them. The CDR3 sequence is CASTSGNTDTQYF. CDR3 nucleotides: TGTGCCAGCACTTCGGGGAACACAGATACGCAGTATTTT.

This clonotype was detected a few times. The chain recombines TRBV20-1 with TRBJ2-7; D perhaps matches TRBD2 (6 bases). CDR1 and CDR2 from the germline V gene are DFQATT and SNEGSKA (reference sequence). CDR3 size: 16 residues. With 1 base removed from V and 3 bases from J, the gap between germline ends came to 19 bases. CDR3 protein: CSARGPSVSHLYEQYF. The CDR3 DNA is TGCAGTGCTAGAGGTCCTAGCGTGTCCCACCTCTACGAGCAGTACTTC.

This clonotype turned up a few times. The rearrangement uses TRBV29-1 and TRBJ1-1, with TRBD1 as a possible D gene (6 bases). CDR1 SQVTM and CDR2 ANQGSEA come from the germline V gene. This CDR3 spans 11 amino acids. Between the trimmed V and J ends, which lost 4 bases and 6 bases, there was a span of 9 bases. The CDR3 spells CSVVPGAEAFF. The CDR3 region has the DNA TGCAGCGTTGTGCCAGGGGCTGAAGCTTTCTTT.

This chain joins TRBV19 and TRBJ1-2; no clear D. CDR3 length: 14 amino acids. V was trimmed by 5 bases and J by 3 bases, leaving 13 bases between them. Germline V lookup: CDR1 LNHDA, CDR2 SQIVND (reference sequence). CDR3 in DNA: TGTGCCAGTAGTGCCACCACGGGTGACTATGGCTACACCTTC. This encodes CASSATTGDYGYTF.

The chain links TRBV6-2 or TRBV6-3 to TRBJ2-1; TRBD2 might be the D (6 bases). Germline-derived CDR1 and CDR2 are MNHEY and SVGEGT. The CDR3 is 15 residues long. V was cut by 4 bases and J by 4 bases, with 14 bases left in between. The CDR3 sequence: CASSSRLVGYNEQFF. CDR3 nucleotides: TGTGCCAGCAGTTCAAGACTAGTGGGATACAATGAGCAGTTCTTC.

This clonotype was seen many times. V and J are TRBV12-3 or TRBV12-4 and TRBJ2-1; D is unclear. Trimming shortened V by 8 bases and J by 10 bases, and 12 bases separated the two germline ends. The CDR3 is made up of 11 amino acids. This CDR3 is CASRTGPEQFF. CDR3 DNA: TGTGCCAGCCGCACGGGCCCCGAGCAGTTCTTC.

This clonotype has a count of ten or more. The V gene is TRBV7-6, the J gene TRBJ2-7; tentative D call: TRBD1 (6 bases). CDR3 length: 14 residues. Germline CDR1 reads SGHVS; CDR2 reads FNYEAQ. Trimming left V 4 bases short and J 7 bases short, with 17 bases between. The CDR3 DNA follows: TGTGCCAGCAGCTCTTCGACAGGCTCCCCTGAGCAGTACTTC. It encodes CASSSSTGSPEQYF.

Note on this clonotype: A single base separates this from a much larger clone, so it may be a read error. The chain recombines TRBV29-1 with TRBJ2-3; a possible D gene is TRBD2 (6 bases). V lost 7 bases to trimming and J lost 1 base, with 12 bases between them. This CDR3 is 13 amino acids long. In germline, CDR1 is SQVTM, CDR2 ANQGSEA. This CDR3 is CSGRGPRTDTQYF. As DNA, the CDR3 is TGCAGCGGGAGGGGCCCCCGCACAGATACGCAGTATTTT.

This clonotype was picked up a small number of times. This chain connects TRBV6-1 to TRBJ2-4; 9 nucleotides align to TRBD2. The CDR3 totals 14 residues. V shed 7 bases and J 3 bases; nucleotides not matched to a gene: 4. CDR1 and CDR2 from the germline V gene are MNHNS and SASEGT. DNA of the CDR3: TGTGCCAGCACGAAGCGGGAGGACAAAAACATTCAGTACTTC. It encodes CASTKREDKNIQYF.

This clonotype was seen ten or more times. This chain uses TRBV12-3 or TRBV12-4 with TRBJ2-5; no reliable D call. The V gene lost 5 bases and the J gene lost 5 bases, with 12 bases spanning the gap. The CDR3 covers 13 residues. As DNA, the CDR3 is TGTGCCAGCAGTATTACTGGAACGGAGACCCAGTACTTC. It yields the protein CASSITGTETQYF.

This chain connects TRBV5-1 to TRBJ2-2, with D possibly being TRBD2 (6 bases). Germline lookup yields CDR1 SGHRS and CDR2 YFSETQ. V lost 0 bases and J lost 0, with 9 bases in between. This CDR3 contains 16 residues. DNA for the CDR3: TGCGCCAGCAGCTTGGACCTAGCGACGAACACCGGGGAGCTGTTTTTT. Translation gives CASSLDLATNTGELFF.

In DNA form, the CDR3 reads TGCGCCAGCAGCTTGGGGGAGACTAGCGGGAGCGAGCAGTACTTC. Protein: CASSLGETSGSEQYF. This rearrangement joins TRBV5-1 to TRBJ2-7, with 12 bases fitting TRBD2. CDR3 size: 15 residues. Germline V gives CDR1 SGHRS, CDR2 YFSETQ. The V and J ends lost 0 bases and 6 bases, in that order; junction bases with no gene match: 4.

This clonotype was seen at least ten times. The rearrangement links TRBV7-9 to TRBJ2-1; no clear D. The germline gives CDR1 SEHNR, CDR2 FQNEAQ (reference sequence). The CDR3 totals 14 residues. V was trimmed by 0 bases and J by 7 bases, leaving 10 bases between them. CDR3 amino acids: CASSLALLRNEQFF. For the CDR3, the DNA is TGTGCCAGCAGCTTAGCGCTTTTACGTAATGAGCAGTTCTTC.